The sequence of this T cell receptor (beta chain) was determined in a study of T cell changes during pregnancy in multiple sclerosis. TCRdb's table, derived via immunoSEQ multiplex PCR, lists solely in-frame clones and lacks some. The top ten clones hold 9.5% to 13% of a sample with 8,000 or so clones, around 90% of them seen once. The receptor was derived from a female donor in good health, enrolled as a control in a pregnancy study. This sample comprised CD8+ T cells from peripheral blood mononuclear cells, obtained in the first trimester of pregnancy.

The CDR3 protein is CASSLIPGSSYEQYF. The DNA for the CDR3 is TGTGCCAGCAGCTTAATACCAGGTAGCTCCTACGAGCAGTACTTC. The V gene is TRBV5-5, the J gene TRBJ2-7; D gene ambiguous. The CDR3 has 15 amino acids. CDR1 and CDR2 (germline): SGHKS, YYEKEE (reference sequence). Trimming removed 2 bases from V and 0 bases from J, with 12 bases in between.